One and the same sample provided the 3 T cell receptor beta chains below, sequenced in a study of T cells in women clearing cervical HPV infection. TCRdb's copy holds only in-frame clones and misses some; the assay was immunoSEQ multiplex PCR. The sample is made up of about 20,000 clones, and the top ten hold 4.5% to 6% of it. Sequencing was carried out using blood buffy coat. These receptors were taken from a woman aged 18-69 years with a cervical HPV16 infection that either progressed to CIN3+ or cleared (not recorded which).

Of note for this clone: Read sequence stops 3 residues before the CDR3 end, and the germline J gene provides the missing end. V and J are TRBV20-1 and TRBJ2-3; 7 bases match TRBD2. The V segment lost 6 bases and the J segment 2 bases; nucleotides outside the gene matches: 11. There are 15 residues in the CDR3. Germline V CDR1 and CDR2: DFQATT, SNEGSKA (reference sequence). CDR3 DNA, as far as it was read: TGCAGTGCGCGGAGGGAAGCGGGGATCACAGATACG. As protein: CSARREAGITDT. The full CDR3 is CSARREAGITDTQYF.

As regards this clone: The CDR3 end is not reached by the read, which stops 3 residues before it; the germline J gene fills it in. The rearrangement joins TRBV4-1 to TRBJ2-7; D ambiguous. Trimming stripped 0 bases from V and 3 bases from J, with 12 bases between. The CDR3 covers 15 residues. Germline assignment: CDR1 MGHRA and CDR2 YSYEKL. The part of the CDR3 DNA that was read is TGCGCCAGCAGCCAAGAAGACCGCACAGTCTACGAG. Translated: CASSQEDRTVYE. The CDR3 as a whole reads CASSQEDRTVYEQYF.

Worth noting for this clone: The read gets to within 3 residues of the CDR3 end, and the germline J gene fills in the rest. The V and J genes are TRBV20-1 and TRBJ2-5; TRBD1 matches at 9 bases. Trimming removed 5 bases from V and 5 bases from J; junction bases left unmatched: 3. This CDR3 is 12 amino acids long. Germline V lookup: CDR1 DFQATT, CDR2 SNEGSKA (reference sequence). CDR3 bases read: TGCAGTGCTGGACAGGGGATGGAGACC. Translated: CSAGQGMET. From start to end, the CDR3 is CSAGQGMETQYF.